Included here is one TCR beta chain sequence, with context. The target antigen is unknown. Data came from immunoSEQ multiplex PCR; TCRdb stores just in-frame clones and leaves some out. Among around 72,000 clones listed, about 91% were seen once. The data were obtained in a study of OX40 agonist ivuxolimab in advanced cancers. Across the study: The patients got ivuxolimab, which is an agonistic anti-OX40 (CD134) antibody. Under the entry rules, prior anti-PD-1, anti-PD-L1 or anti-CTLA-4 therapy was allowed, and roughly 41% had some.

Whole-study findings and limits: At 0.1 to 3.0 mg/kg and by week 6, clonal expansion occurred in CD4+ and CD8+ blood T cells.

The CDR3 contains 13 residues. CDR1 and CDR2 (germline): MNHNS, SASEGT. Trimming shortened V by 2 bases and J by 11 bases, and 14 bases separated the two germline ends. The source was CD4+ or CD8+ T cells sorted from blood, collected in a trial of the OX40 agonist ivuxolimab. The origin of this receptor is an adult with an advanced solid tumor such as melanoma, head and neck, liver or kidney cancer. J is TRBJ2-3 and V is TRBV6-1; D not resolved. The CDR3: CASSEQQLTMQYF. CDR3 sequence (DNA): TGTGCCAGCAGTGAACAGCAACTGACCATGCAGTATTTT.